Listed here are 12 T cell receptor beta chains from one sample, sequenced in a study of cytomegalovirus exposure and HLA in healthy donors. 13 Jbeta primers and 60 Vbeta primers were used for the PCR. Measured with immunoSEQ multiplex PCR; TCRdb has only the in-frame clones, and not every one. This sample yields 150,000 to 200,000 clones, of which around 74% are seen a single time; 2.5% to 3.5% belongs to the top ten. Sequenced sample: PBMCs. The receptor set was obtained from a female donor in good health and CMV-seronegative.

This clone appeared a few times. The genes are TRBV19 and TRBJ1-1; TRBD1 matches 8 bases. Germline V gives CDR1 LNHDA, CDR2 SQIVND (reference sequence). There are 15 residues in the CDR3. V was clipped by 3 bases and J by 5 bases; unmatched bases: 8. The CDR3 region is CASSIPTTGGTEAFF. The CDR3 region has the DNA TGTGCCAGTAGTATTCCAACCACAGGGGGGACTGAAGCTTTCTTT.

CDR3 in amino acids: CASSQDWLAGSRTYNEQFF. CDR3 DNA: TGTGCCAGCAGCCAAGATTGGCTAGCGGGATCGAGGACCTACAATGAGCAGTTCTTC. The rearrangement links TRBV14 to TRBJ2-1, with TRBD2 matching 9 bases. V lost 0 bases, J lost 2 bases, and 11 bases stayed unmatched. From germline, CDR1 is SGHDN and CDR2 FVKESK. The CDR3 covers 19 residues.

This clone came up once. Other DNA sequences in the same sample also yield this CDR3. The genes are TRBV5-4 and TRBJ2-7, with a possible D match to TRBD1 (6 bases). The CDR3 loop spans 14 amino acids. Germline lookup yields CDR1 SGHNT and CDR2 YYREEE (reference sequence). V lost 0 bases, J lost 5 bases, and 12 bases lay in between. The DNA of the CDR3 is TGTGCCAGCAGCTTGGGCAGGGGAAGGGACGAGCAGTACTTC. This translates into CASSLGRGRDEQYF.

The chain joins TRBV29-1 to TRBJ2-1; 8 nucleotides match TRBD2. The CDR3 contains 15 residues. Losses at the gene ends were 7 bases for V and 9 bases for J; bases not matched to a gene: 17. Per the germline V gene, CDR1 is SQVTM and CDR2 is ANQGSEA. In DNA form, the CDR3 reads TGCAGCGCTCGAGTCGGGGGACTAGTAAAGATTGAGCAGTTCTTC. This translates into CSARVGGLVKIEQFF.

This chain uses TRBV7-2 with TRBJ2-5, with D perhaps TRBD1 (6 bases). The germline V and J ends were trimmed by 1 base and 3 bases, with 15 bases remaining between them. Germline V lookup: CDR1 SGHTA, CDR2 FQGNSA. The CDR3 contains 16 residues. CDR3 region: CASSLGYRAGEETQYF. In nucleotides, the CDR3 is TGTGCCAGCAGCTTAGGTTACAGGGCCGGCGAAGAGACCCAGTACTTC.

J is TRBJ1-6 and V is TRBV19; D is ambiguous. The CDR3 contains 13 residues. Germline V gene lookup returns CDR1 LNHDA and CDR2 SQIVND (reference sequence). Deletions cut 0 bases from V and 10 bases from J, with 7 bases between. CDR3 sequence (DNA): TGTGCCAGTAGTATAGACCGGGAGTCACCCCTCCACTTT. Amino acids: CASSIDRESPLHF.

V gene TRBV5-1 combines with J gene TRBJ1-6; weak D call: TRBD1 (5 bases). CDR3 size: 14 residues. Germline loops: CDR1 SGHRS, CDR2 YFSETQ. Between the trimmed V and J ends, which lost 0 bases and 5 bases, there was a span of 6 bases. The CDR3 sequence is CASSLAGNNSPLHF. The CDR3 DNA follows: TGCGCCAGCAGCTTGGCAGGGAATAATTCACCCCTCCACTTT.

This rearrangement joins TRBV27 to TRBJ1-1, with 7 bases that match TRBD1. The V segment lost 10 bases and the J segment 6 bases; nucleotides outside the gene matches: 5. CDR1 is MNHEY and CDR2 is SMNVEV in the germline V gene (reference sequence). The CDR3 totals 11 residues. The CDR3 loop reads CATRQGPEAFF. The CDR3 region has the DNA TGTGCCACCCGACAGGGCCCTGAAGCTTTCTTT.

With regard to this clone: Other nucleotide sequences from this sample produce the same CDR3. The CDR3 nucleotides are TGCAGCGTAGAAACTAGCGGGAGGGGTACAGATACGCAGTATTTT. Its protein is CSVETSGRGTDTQYF. This rearrangement joins TRBV29-1 to TRBJ2-3, with TRBD2 matching 13 bases. V trimming: 6 bases; J trimming: 3 bases; junction bases outside the gene matches: 6. The CDR3 runs to 15 residues. Germline CDR1 SQVTM, CDR2 ANQGSEA.

This clone was seen only a few times. J is TRBJ2-2 and V is TRBV6-5, with D possibly TRBD1 on 6 matching bases. From germline, CDR1 is MNHEY and CDR2 SVGAGI. Trimming took off 2 bases at V and 5 bases at J, with 12 bases between the two ends. CDR3 length: 15 amino acids. Written as DNA, the CDR3 is TGTGCCAGCAGTTACGGACAGCCTAGGACCGGGGAGCTGTTTTTT. It is translated as CASSYGQPRTGELFF.

J is TRBJ1-4 and V is TRBV11-2, with 9 positions matching TRBD1. V lost 5 bases to trimming and J lost 5 bases; unmatched junction nucleotides: 6. The germline V gene has CDR1 SGHAT and CDR2 FQNNGV. This CDR3 is 15 amino acids long. CDR3 bases: TGTGCCAGCAGCCCCCGGACAGGGGAAAATGAAAAACTGTTTTTT. Translated: CASSPRTGENEKLFF. Supplemented by reference TRBV11-2 and TRBJ1-4, the full variable domain reads EAGVAQSPRYKIIEKRQSVAFWCNPISGHATLYWYQQILGQGPKLLIQFQNNGVVDDSQLPKDRFSAERLKGVDSTLKIQPAKLEDSAVYLCASSPRTGENEKLFFGSGTQLSVL.

The J gene is TRBJ1-1, the V gene TRBV27, with a weak D call TRBD1 (6 bases). Germline loops: CDR1 MNHEY, CDR2 SMNVEV (reference sequence). Trimming removed 5 bases at V and 0 bases at J, with 13 bases between. The length of the CDR3 is 15 residues. CDR3 sequence reads: CASSRYRVLNTEAFF. In DNA, the CDR3 is TGTGCCAGCAGTCGATACAGGGTACTGAACACTGAAGCTTTCTTT.